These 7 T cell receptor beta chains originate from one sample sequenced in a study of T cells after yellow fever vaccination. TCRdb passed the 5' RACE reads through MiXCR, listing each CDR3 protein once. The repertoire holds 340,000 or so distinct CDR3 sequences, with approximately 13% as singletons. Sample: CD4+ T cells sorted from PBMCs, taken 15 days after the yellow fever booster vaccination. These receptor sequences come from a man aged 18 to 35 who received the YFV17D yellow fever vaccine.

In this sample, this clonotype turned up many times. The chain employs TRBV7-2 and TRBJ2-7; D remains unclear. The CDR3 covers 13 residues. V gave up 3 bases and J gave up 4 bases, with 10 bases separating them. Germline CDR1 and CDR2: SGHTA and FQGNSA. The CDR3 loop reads CASSFLTGYEQYF. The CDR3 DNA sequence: TGTGCCAGCAGCTTCTTAACCGGTTACGAGCAGTACTTC.

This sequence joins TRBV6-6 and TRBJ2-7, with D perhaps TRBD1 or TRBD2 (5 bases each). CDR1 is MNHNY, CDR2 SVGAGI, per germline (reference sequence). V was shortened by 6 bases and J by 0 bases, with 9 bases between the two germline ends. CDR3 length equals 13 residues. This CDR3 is CASRRGDSYEQYV. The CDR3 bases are TGTGCCAGCAGAAGAGGGGACTCCTACGAGCAGTACGTC.

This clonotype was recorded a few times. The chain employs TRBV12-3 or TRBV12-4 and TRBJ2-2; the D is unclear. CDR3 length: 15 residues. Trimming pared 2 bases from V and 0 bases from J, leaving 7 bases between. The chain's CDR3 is CASSLRRPNTGELFF. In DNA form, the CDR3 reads TGTGCCAGCAGTTTAAGAAGACCGAACACCGGGGAGCTGTTTTTT.

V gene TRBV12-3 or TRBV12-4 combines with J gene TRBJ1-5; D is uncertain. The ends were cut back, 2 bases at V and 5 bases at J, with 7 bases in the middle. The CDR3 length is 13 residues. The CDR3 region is CASSLSVYQPQHF. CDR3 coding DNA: TGTGCCAGCAGTTTATCGGTGTATCAGCCCCAGCATTTT.

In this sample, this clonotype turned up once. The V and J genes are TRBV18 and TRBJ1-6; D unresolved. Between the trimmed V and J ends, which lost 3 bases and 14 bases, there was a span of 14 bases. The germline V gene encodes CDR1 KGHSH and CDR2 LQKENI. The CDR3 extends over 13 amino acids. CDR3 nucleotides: TGTGCCAGCTCACCCTACGATTTGGTCACCCTCCACTTT. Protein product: CASSPYDLVTLHF.

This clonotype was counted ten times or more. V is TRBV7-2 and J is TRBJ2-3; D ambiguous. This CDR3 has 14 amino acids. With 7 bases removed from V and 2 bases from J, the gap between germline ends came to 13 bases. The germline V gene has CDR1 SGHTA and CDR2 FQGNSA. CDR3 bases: TGTGCCAGCATAAGTTCTCGGGCCACAGATACGCAGTATTTT. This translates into CASISSRATDTQYF.

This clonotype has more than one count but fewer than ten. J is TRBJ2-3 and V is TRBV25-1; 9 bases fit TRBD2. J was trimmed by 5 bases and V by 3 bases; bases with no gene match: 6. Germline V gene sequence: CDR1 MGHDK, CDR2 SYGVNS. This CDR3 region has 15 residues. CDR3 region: CASSDGGGAQDTQYF. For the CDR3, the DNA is TGTGCCAGCAGTGACGGCGGGGGGGCCCAAGATACGCAGTATTTT.